The entry that follows covers one T cell receptor (beta chain) sequence. Its antigen remains unknown. Both 60 Vbeta primers and 13 Jbeta primers went into the PCR. The method was immunoSEQ multiplex PCR; TCRdb's version includes in-frame clones alone and lacks a portion of them. The sample lists about 170,000 clones, about 82% occurring once. The data are from a study of cytomegalovirus exposure and HLA in healthy donors. As for the study in general: When 350 to 400 donors were genotyped, about 86% of them were found to fall in the Caucasian-associated ancestry cluster. Study results and limitations: Cytomegalovirus association was assigned to about 150 TCR beta chains. Links to common viral pathogens appeared, in a later analysis, for several of the most significant clusters.

CDR3 length: 10 residues. From germline, CDR1 is SQVTM and CDR2 ANQGSEA. The trim removed 8 bases at V and 12 bases at J, leaving 9 bases unmatched. Sequenced input: PBMCs. The receptor's source is a male donor in good health and CMV-seronegative. This chain uses TRBV29-1 with TRBJ1-1; 7 nucleotides match TRBD1. The CDR3 DNA follows: TGCAGCTCCACAGGGGACGTGACTTTCTTT. Encoded protein: CSSTGDVTFF.